The 28 T cell receptor beta chains below come from one sample, sequenced in a study of CD8 T cells in Susac syndrome (dated by TCRdb to the late 2010s). Libraries were built with the immunoSEQ multiplex PCR assay. RNA was extracted with the RNeasy kit and about 0.45 to 1 ug was reverse transcribed using random hexamers. TCRdb reprocessed the public reads (quality trimming at Q25 with fastp, clone calling with MiXCR) and kept in-frame beta chains. Entries are consolidated by CDR3 protein sequence, retaining the most common genes and DNA. Within this sample are nearly 110,000 distinct CDR3 sequences, with approximately 94% of them counted one time only. The ten largest clones add up to 0.41% of the sample. Sequencing was done on a sample of CD8+ T cells from PBMCs. These TCRs come from a human donor with Susac syndrome.

The V call is TRBV19, the J call TRBJ1-5, with D possibly TRBD1 on 5 matching bases. Trimming shortened V by 3 bases and J by 7 bases, and 16 bases separated the two germline ends. The CDR3 covers 15 residues. Germline V gene sequence: CDR1 LNHDA, CDR2 SQIVND (reference sequence). The CDR3 reads CASSIADSPIQPQHF. CDR3 DNA: TGTGCCAGTAGTATCGCCGACAGCCCAATCCAGCCCCAGCATTTT. The variable domain in full, completed from reference TRBV19 and TRBJ1-5, reads DGGITQSPKYLFRKEGQNVTLSCEQNLNHDAMYWYRQDPGQGLRLIYYSQIVNDFQKGDIAEGYSVSREKKESFPLTVTSAQKNPTAFYLCASSIADSPIQPQHFGDGTRLSIL.

This clonotype has only one observation. The chain couples TRBV6-5 to TRBJ2-1, with D hard to call. This CDR3 has 13 amino acids. Deletions cut 6 bases from V and 5 bases from J, with 11 bases between. The V gene's germline CDR1 is MNHEY and CDR2 SVGAGI. The CDR3 DNA is TGTGCCAGCAGATCCCCCCAGCACAATGAGCAGTTCTTC. It translates to CASRSPQHNEQFF.

The V call is TRBV5-1, the J call TRBJ2-3; TRBD1 matches 9 bases. Germline V CDR1 and CDR2: SGHRS, YFSETQ. The CDR3 length is 15 residues. J lost 6 bases, V lost 3 bases, and 8 bases had no gene match. As DNA, the CDR3 is TGCGCCAGCAGCTACGGGACAGGGACCCCCGATACGCAGTATTTT. This translates into CASSYGTGTPDTQYF.

The rearrangement joins TRBV4-1 to TRBJ1-1; D is uncertain. From germline, CDR1 is MGHRA and CDR2 YSYEKL. Trimming left V 1 base short and J 1 base short, with 10 bases between. CDR3 length: 15 amino acids. The CDR3 DNA follows: TGCGCCAGCAGCCAAGTTCCGGACGGGAACACTGAAGCTTTCTTT. Translation: CASSQVPDGNTEAFF.

The rearrangement links TRBV9 to TRBJ2-3; D not resolved. The CDR3 is made up of 14 amino acids. V was cut by 4 bases and J by 6 bases, with 15 bases left in between. The V gene's germline CDR1 is SGDLS and CDR2 YYNGEE. The CDR3 is CASSPPLESDTQYF. The CDR3 nucleotides are TGTGCCAGCAGCCCCCCCCTTGAGTCGGATACGCAGTATTTT.

The V call is TRBV20-1, the J call TRBJ1-2; no clear D. Per germline, CDR1 DFQATT and CDR2 SNEGSKA (reference sequence). V was trimmed by 2 bases and J by 0 bases, leaving 10 bases between them. This CDR3 is 14 amino acids long. The CDR3, as DNA: TGCAGTGCTAGACAGGCAAATGCTAACTATGGCTACACCTTC. Its protein is CSARQANANYGYTF.

V gene TRBV18 combines with J gene TRBJ1-1, with 7 bases matching TRBD1. This CDR3 comprises 16 residues. From germline, CDR1 is KGHSH and CDR2 LQKENI. J was trimmed by 0 bases and V by 3 bases; bases with no gene match: 7. DNA of the CDR3: TGTGCCAGCTCACCTCGGGACAGTATTATGAACACTGAAGCTTTCTTT. Protein sequence: CASSPRDSIMNTEAFF.

V is TRBV27 and J is TRBJ2-7, with D perhaps TRBD1 (6 bases). The CDR3 has 16 residues. Germline CDR1 is MNHEY and CDR2 is SMNVEV (reference sequence). V was trimmed by 0 bases and J by 4 bases, leaving 16 bases between them. CDR3 in DNA: TGTGCCAGCAGTTTATCTAGGGACACAAAGTTATACGAGCAGTACTTC. Its translation is CASSLSRDTKLYEQYF.

The CDR3 reads CASSSTPGAAEAFF. CDR3 bases: TGCGCCAGCAGCTCGACCCCCGGGGCCGCTGAAGCTTTCTTT. The rearrangement uses TRBV5-1 and TRBJ1-1, with D perhaps matching TRBD1 (5 bases). Looked up from germline, CDR1 is SGHRS and CDR2 is YFSETQ. This CDR3 comprises 14 residues. Trimming cost V 3 bases and J 6 bases, with 15 bases left between them.

The rearrangement uses TRBV3-1 and TRBJ2-5, with D possibly matching TRBD1 (5 bases). The CDR3 loop spans 14 amino acids. Trimming cost V 2 bases and J 4 bases, with 11 bases left between them. Germline V CDR1 and CDR2: LGHDT, YNNKEL (reference sequence). CDR3 amino acids: CASSQREGAETQYF. In DNA form, the CDR3 reads TGTGCCAGCAGCCAAAGGGAAGGGGCAGAGACCCAGTACTTC.

V is TRBV12-3 or TRBV12-4 and J is TRBJ1-1; the D is unclear. Trimming took 3 bases from V and 4 from J, leaving 12 bases between them. This CDR3 is 14 amino acids long. CDR3 in DNA: TGTGCCAGCAGTTTGGTCGGGGTGGCCACTGAAGCTTTCTTT. Protein sequence: CASSLVGVATEAFF.

This chain uses TRBV12-3 or TRBV12-4 with TRBJ1-4, with D possibly being TRBD1 (5 bases). Trimming removed 3 bases from V and 5 bases from J, with 10 bases in between. This CDR3 is built from 14 residues. CDR3 sequence reads: CASSFSGWNEKLFF. DNA of the CDR3: TGTGCCAGCAGTTTTTCAGGGTGGAATGAAAAACTGTTTTTT.

This chain connects TRBV25-1 to TRBJ1-1, with D perhaps matching TRBD1 (5 bases). Looked up from germline, CDR1 is MGHDK and CDR2 is SYGVNS. Trimming shortened V by 3 bases and J by 6 bases, and 14 bases separated the two germline ends. The CDR3 runs to 14 residues. CDR3 coding DNA: TGTGCCAGCAGTGAGAGTCATTCGGGGGCTGAAGCTTTCTTT. This codes for CASSESHSGAEAFF.

This chain joins TRBV20-1 and TRBJ1-1; 9 bases are a match to TRBD1. The CDR3 runs to 16 residues. J was trimmed by 1 base and V by 1 base; bases with no gene match: 7. Germline-derived CDR1 and CDR2 are DFQATT and SNEGSKA (reference sequence). The CDR3 loop is CSARARDRATNTEAFF. The DNA of the CDR3 is TGCAGTGCTAGAGCCCGGGACAGGGCCACGAACACTGAAGCTTTCTTT.

The rearrangement joins TRBV12-5 to TRBJ2-7; D remains ambiguous. Germline V lookup: CDR1 LGHNT, CDR2 FRNRAP. This CDR3 comprises 11 residues. Trimming shortened V by 3 bases and J by 6 bases, and 6 bases separated the two germline ends. The CDR3 bases are TGTGCTAGTGGTTTCGGCGGCGAGCAGTACTTC. It yields the protein CASGFGGEQYF.

This chain connects TRBV5-6 to TRBJ1-1; D is unclear. The CDR3 runs 13 residues. CDR1 is SGHDT, CDR2 YYEEEE, per germline. The germline V and J ends were trimmed by 0 bases and 8 bases, with 11 bases remaining between them. Here the CDR3 DNA reads TGTGCCAGCAGCTTGGGTGTCAGGACCGAAGCTTTCTTT. Its translation: CASSLGVRTEAFF.

This chain uses TRBV27 with TRBJ2-3; weak D call: TRBD2 (5 bases). The length of the CDR3 is 17 residues. CDR1 is MNHEY, CDR2 SMNVEV, per germline (reference sequence). The V gene lost 5 bases and the J gene lost 1 base, with 19 bases spanning the gap. The CDR3 coding sequence is TGTGCCAGCAGTCTAAATCCGGGCCCCGGGGGCACAGATACGCAGTATTTT. It encodes CASSLNPGPGGTDTQYF.

V gene TRBV7-2 combines with J gene TRBJ2-1; D ambiguous. The germline gives CDR1 SGHTA, CDR2 FQGNSA. The CDR3 is 12 residues long. V was trimmed by 6 bases and J by 5 bases, leaving 8 bases between them. The CDR3 nucleotides read TGTGCCAGCAGTGGGCCGGACAATGAGCAGTTCTTC. Translated: CASSGPDNEQFF. The full variable domain, in which reference TRBV7-2 and TRBJ2-1 provide the parts outside the CDR3, is GAGVSQSPSNKVTEKGKDVELRCDPISGHTALYWYRQSLGQGLEFLIYFQGNSAPDKSGLPSDRFSAERTGGSVSTLTIQRTQQEDSAVYLCASSGPDNEQFFGPGTRLTVL.

V usage is TRBV20-1 and J usage is TRBJ1-2, with a possible D match to TRBD1 (5 bases). The CDR3 runs 13 residues. Germline assignment: CDR1 DFQATT and CDR2 SNEGSKA (reference sequence). The germline V and J ends were trimmed by 6 bases and 3 bases, with 14 bases remaining between them. CDR3 nucleotides: TGCAGTGCCAAAGGACACCCCGACTATGGCTACACCTTC. Protein: CSAKGHPDYGYTF.

The chain couples TRBV9 to TRBJ2-6; weak D call: TRBD1 (6 bases). V lost 4 bases, J lost 0 bases, and 20 bases lay in between. CDR3 length: 19 residues. Germline CDR1 SGDLS, CDR2 YYNGEE. CDR3 region: CASSLPADSAYSGANVLTF. In nucleotides, the CDR3 is TGTGCCAGCAGCCTTCCTGCGGACAGTGCTTACTCTGGGGCCAACGTCCTGACTTTC. Combining the CDR3 with reference TRBV9 and TRBJ2-6 gives the whole variable domain DSGVTQTPKHLITATGQRVTLRCSPRSGDLSVYWYQQSLDQGLQFLIQYYNGEERAKGNILERFSAQQFPDLHSELNLSSLELGDSALYFCASSLPADSAYSGANVLTFGAGSRLTVL.

J is TRBJ1-2 and V is TRBV13; D perhaps matches TRBD1 (6 bases). The CDR3 contains 15 residues. Germline values: CDR1 PRHDT, CDR2 FYEKMQ (reference sequence). Trimming stripped 0 bases from V and 8 bases from J, with 16 bases between. The CDR3 nucleotides read TGTGCCAGCAGCTTAGGCGGAGGGAACAGGGACGGCTACACCTTC. Protein product: CASSLGGGNRDGYTF. The complete variable domain, with remaining parts taken from reference TRBV13 and TRBJ1-2, reads AAGVIQSPRHLIKEKRETATLKCYPIPRHDTVYWYQQGPGQDPQFLISFYEKMQSDKGSIPDRFSAQQFSDYHSELNMSSLELGDSALYFCASSLGGGNRDGYTFGSGTRLTVV.

V and J are TRBV15 and TRBJ2-5; D uncertain. Germline assignment: CDR1 LNHNV and CDR2 YYDKDF (reference sequence). The CDR3 runs to 16 residues. V was shortened by 0 bases and J by 3 bases, with 14 bases between the two germline ends. Here the CDR3 reads CATSREGSAHKETQYF. CDR3 DNA sequence: TGTGCCACCAGCAGAGAGGGGTCCGCGCACAAAGAGACCCAGTACTTC.

The chain couples TRBV27 to TRBJ2-3; the D gene is possibly TRBD1 (7 bases). The CDR3 is 11 residues long. Between the trimmed V and J ends, which lost 5 bases and 12 bases, there was a span of 12 bases. The germline V gene encodes CDR1 MNHEY and CDR2 SMNVEV (reference sequence). CDR3 residues: CASSRGTEQYF. CDR3 nucleotide sequence: TGTGCCAGCAGTCGCGGGACAGAACAGTATTTT.

V and J are TRBV9 and TRBJ2-3; 7 bases map to TRBD1. Germline V gives CDR1 SGDLS, CDR2 YYNGEE. V trimming: 3 bases; J trimming: 6 bases; junction bases outside the gene matches: 13. This CDR3 contains 16 residues. The CDR3: CASSALSGTARDTQYF. As DNA, the CDR3 is TGTGCCAGCAGCGCCCTGTCCGGGACAGCACGGGATACGCAGTATTTT.

In the case of this clonotype: The conserved closing phenylalanine or tryptophan is absent in this CDR3, likely reflecting a read error. The genes are TRBV29-1 and TRBJ2-7; 10 nucleotides match TRBD1. The CDR3 is 13 amino acids. The germline gives CDR1 SQVTM, CDR2 ANQGSEA. Trimming removed 6 bases from V and 1 base from J; junction bases left unmatched: 3. The CDR3 DNA is TGCAGCGTGGCGGACAGGGGGTCCTACGAGCAGTACCTC. Translation: CSVADRGSYEQYL.

This chain uses TRBV24-1 with TRBJ2-1, with 8 bases matching TRBD1. The CDR3 runs to 13 residues. V dropped 4 bases and J dropped 7; count of bases not matched to a gene: 2. Germline loops: CDR1 KGHDR, CDR2 SFDVKD. The CDR3 nucleotides are TGTGCCACCAGTGACAACAGGGGGAATGAGCAGTTCTTC. Translating it yields CATSDNRGNEQFF.

This chain links TRBV14 with TRBJ2-7, with D hard to call. V was clipped by 1 base and J by 3 bases, with 13 bases between them. The length of the CDR3 is 15 residues. From germline, CDR1 is SGHDN and CDR2 FVKESK. CDR3 nucleotide sequence: TGTGCCAGCAGCCAAGTTGCCGGACCCTACTACGAGCAGTACTTC. Translating gives CASSQVAGPYYEQYF.

The genes are TRBV9 and TRBJ2-7, with TRBD2 as a possible D gene (5 bases). The CDR3 contains 13 residues. From germline, CDR1 is SGDLS and CDR2 YYNGEE. Trimming removed 4 bases at V and 6 bases at J, with 14 bases between. CDR3 sequence: CASSPKGGGEQYF. In nucleotides, the CDR3 is TGTGCCAGCAGCCCAAAAGGAGGCGGCGAGCAGTACTTC. Full variable domain (rest looked up from reference TRBV9 and TRBJ2-7): DSGVTQTPKHLITATGQRVTLRCSPRSGDLSVYWYQQSLDQGLQFLIQYYNGEERAKGNILERFSAQQFPDLHSELNLSSLELGDSALYFCASSPKGGGEQYFGPGTRLTVT.